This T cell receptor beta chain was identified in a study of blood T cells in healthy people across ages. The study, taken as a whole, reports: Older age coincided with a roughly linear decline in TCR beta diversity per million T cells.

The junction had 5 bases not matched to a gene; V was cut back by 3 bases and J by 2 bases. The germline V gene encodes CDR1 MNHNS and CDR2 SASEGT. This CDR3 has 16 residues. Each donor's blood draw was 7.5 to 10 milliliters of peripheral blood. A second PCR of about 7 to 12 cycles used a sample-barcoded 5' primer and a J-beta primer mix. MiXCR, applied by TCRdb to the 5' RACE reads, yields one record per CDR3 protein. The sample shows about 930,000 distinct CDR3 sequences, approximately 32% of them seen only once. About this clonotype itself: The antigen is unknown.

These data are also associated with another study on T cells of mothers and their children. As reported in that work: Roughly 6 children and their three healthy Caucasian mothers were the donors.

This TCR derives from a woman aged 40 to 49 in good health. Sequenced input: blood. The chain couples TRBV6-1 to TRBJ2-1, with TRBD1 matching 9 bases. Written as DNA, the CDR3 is TGTGCCAGCAGTGATGGACAGGGGCGAACCTACAATGAGCAGTTCTTC. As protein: CASSDGQGRTYNEQFF.